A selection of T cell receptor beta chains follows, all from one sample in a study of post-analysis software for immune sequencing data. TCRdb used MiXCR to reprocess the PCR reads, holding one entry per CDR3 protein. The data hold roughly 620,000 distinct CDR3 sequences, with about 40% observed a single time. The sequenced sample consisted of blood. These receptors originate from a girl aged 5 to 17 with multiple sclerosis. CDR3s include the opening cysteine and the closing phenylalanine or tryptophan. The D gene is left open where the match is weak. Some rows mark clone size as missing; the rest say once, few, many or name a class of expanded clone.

CDR3nt: TGTGCCAGCAGTTACTCCTTGGGCTGGGAGGCCCAGTACTTC
CDR3aa: CASSYSLGWEAQYF
j_gene: TRBJ2-5
abundance: .
v_gene: TRBV6-5
d_gene: .

CDR3nt: TGTGCCAGCAGCAGAAGGAAGCCGTGGAATGAGCAGTTCTTC
CDR3aa: CASSRRKPWNEQFF
j_gene: TRBJ2-1
abundance: once
v_gene: TRBV7-2
d_gene: .

CDR3nt: TGCGCCAGCAGCTTTGATTCCAGGGCCTCGACCAGTCACTACGAGCAGTACTTC
CDR3aa: CASSFDSRASTSHYEQYF
j_gene: TRBJ2-7
abundance: once
v_gene: TRBV5-1
d_gene: .

CDR3nt: TGTGCCAGCAGTCCTCCGGGACTAGCGATCGCAGCGCAGTACTTC
CDR3aa: CASSPPGLAIAAQYF
j_gene: TRBJ2-7
abundance: .
v_gene: TRBV12-3/TRBV12-4
d_gene: TRBD2

CDR3nt: TGCAGTTCCCGGATAAAGGGGCTACGAAGCTACCGAGGAAACAATGAGCAGTTCTTC
CDR3aa: CSSRIKGLRSYRGNNEQFF
j_gene: TRBJ2-1
abundance: few
v_gene: TRBV20-1
d_gene: .

CDR3nt: TGCGCCAGCAGCTTGGAACAGTTTAACTCCTACGAGCAGTACTTC
CDR3aa: CASSLEQFNSYEQYF
j_gene: TRBJ2-7
abundance: few
v_gene: TRBV5-1
d_gene: .

CDR3nt: TGTGCCAGCAGCCAAGATGGCAGTAGCAATCAGCCCCAGCATTTT
CDR3aa: CASSQDGSSNQPQHF
j_gene: TRBJ1-5
abundance: .
v_gene: TRBV4-2
d_gene: .

CDR3nt: TGCAGCGTTGAGAAGGGACAGGGGCTCACTGAAGCTTTCTTT
CDR3aa: CSVEKGQGLTEAFF
j_gene: TRBJ1-1
abundance: few
v_gene: TRBV29-1
d_gene: TRBD1

CDR3nt: TGCAGCGTTCTCTATGGACTAGCGGGAGGTGGAGAGACCCAGTACTTC
CDR3aa: CSVLYGLAGGGETQYF
j_gene: TRBJ2-5
abundance: .
v_gene: TRBV29-1
d_gene: TRBD2

CDR3nt: TGCGCCAGCAGCCGAGTGACTAGCGGAGAAATCAACACCGGGGAGCTGTTTTTT
CDR3aa: CASSRVTSGEINTGELFF
j_gene: TRBJ2-2
abundance: .
v_gene: TRBV4-1
d_gene: TRBD2

CDR3nt: TGCGCCAGCAGCTTGGCGCCGGACACTTACAATGAGCAGTTCTTC
CDR3aa: CASSLAPDTYNEQFF
j_gene: TRBJ2-1
abundance: .
v_gene: TRBV5-1
d_gene: .

CDR3nt: TGCGCCAGCAGCTTGGCCACGGGTGGCGCGAACACCGGGGAGCTGTTTTTT
CDR3aa: CASSLATGGANTGELFF
j_gene: TRBJ2-2
abundance: few
v_gene: TRBV5-1
d_gene: .

CDR3nt: TGTGCCAGCTCCCCAAAAAGGGGCACTAGGAACACTGAAGCTTTCTTT
CDR3aa: CASSPKRGTRNTEAFF
j_gene: TRBJ1-1
abundance: .
v_gene: TRBV6-5
d_gene: .

CDR3nt: TGTGCCAGCAGCGAAGGAGGGGGGATCACTAGCACAGATACGCAGTATTTT
CDR3aa: CASSEGGGITSTDTQYF
j_gene: TRBJ2-3
abundance: few
v_gene: TRBV7-2
d_gene: .

CDR3nt: TGTGCCAGCAGCGCGGGGGGACAGAGCTATGGCTACACCTTC
CDR3aa: CASSAGGQSYGYTF
j_gene: TRBJ1-2
abundance: .
v_gene: TRBV6-1
d_gene: TRBD1

CDR3nt: TGTGCCAGCAGTTTAGGGAGGGTCCGGGGGGGGGACCCTAACACTGAAGCTTTCTTT
CDR3aa: CASSLGRVRGGDPNTEAFF
j_gene: TRBJ1-1
abundance: .
v_gene: TRBV12-3/TRBV12-4
d_gene: .

CDR3nt: TGTGCCAGCAGCGCTTACAGGGGGCGGCACACCGGGGAGCTGTTTTTT
CDR3aa: CASSAYRGRHTGELFF
j_gene: TRBJ2-2
abundance: .
v_gene: TRBV7-2
d_gene: TRBD1

CDR3nt: TGTGCCAGCAGCCAAGACAGGGAGGGCGCCTACAATGAGCAGTTCTTC
CDR3aa: CASSQDREGAYNEQFF
j_gene: TRBJ2-1
abundance: .
v_gene: TRBV4-2
d_gene: TRBD2

CDR3nt: TGTGCCAGCAGCCCCGGGACAGGGGCTGGTGAGCAGTACTTC
CDR3aa: CASSPGTGAGEQYF
j_gene: TRBJ2-5
abundance: few
v_gene: TRBV11-2
d_gene: TRBD1

CDR3nt: TGCGCCAGCAGCCGAGGCGGAGGGATAGAGACCCAGTACTTC
CDR3aa: CASSRGGGIETQYF
j_gene: TRBJ2-5
abundance: few
v_gene: TRBV5-1
d_gene: .

CDR3nt: TGCGCCAGCAGCTTCGGTTCCGGACAAGCTTCAAATTCACCCCTCCACTTT
CDR3aa: CASSFGSGQASNSPLHF
j_gene: TRBJ1-6
abundance: few
v_gene: TRBV5-1
d_gene: .

CDR3nt: TGTGCCAGCAGCTTCGGACAGTCCTCTGGCAGCAATCAGCCCCAGCATTTT
CDR3aa: CASSFGQSSGSNQPQHF
j_gene: TRBJ1-5
abundance: .
v_gene: TRBV7-9
d_gene: .

CDR3nt: TGTGCCAGCAGCCAAGAAGGGGGCAGGGCATCTGGGGCCAACGTCCTGACTTTC
CDR3aa: CASSQEGGRASGANVLTF
j_gene: TRBJ2-6
abundance: .
v_gene: TRBV4-2
d_gene: TRBD1

CDR3nt: TGTGCCAGCAGCCCAGGACTAGCGGCCACCGAGTACTTC
CDR3aa: CASSPGLAATEYF
j_gene: TRBJ2-5
abundance: .
v_gene: TRBV12-3/TRBV12-4
d_gene: TRBD2

CDR3nt: TGCGCCAGCAGCAACCTGGGGGGGCAAGAGACCCAGTACTTC
CDR3aa: CASSNLGGQETQYF
j_gene: TRBJ2-5
abundance: .
v_gene: TRBV5-1
d_gene: TRBD2

CDR3nt: TGTGCCAGCAGTTGGGGCGGGAACTACGAGCAGTACTTC
CDR3aa: CASSWGGNYEQYF
j_gene: TRBJ2-7
abundance: .
v_gene: TRBV12-3/TRBV12-4
d_gene: .

CDR3nt: TGTGCCAGCAGAGACACCATAGTAGAGACCCAGTACTTC
CDR3aa: CASRDTIVETQYF
j_gene: TRBJ2-5
abundance: .
v_gene: TRBV6-6
d_gene: .

CDR3nt: TGCGCCAGCAGCTTGGGTGGTTCCTCGGTCCGCAATGAGCAGTTCTTC
CDR3aa: CASSLGGSSVRNEQFF
j_gene: TRBJ2-1
abundance: .
v_gene: TRBV5-1
d_gene: .

CDR3nt: TGTGCCAGCAGTTACGTCCTTACAGGGCCCAACTTCTATGGCTACACCTTC
CDR3aa: CASSYVLTGPNFYGYTF
j_gene: TRBJ1-2
abundance: few
v_gene: TRBV12-3/TRBV12-4
d_gene: .

CDR3nt: TGCGCCAGCAGCTTCGAGGCGGAGACCCAGTACTTC
CDR3aa: CASSFEAETQYF
j_gene: TRBJ2-5
abundance: few
v_gene: TRBV5-1
d_gene: .

CDR3nt: TGTGCCAGCAGCCAAGAGCCTCCAGCCGGGGGCCAACTTTCCTACGAGCAGTACTTC
CDR3aa: CASSQEPPAGGQLSYEQYF
j_gene: TRBJ2-7
abundance: few
v_gene: TRBV3-1
d_gene: .

CDR3nt: TGCAGTGCTAGAGGGGATAGCGGGGGAGACTACGAGCAGTACTTC
CDR3aa: CSARGDSGGDYEQYF
j_gene: TRBJ2-7
abundance: few
v_gene: TRBV20-1
d_gene: TRBD2

CDR3nt: TGTGCCAGCATGACGACACTCCAAGACCAAGAGACCCAGTACTTC
CDR3aa: CASMTTLQDQETQYF
j_gene: TRBJ2-5
abundance: few
v_gene: TRBV6-2/TRBV6-3
d_gene: .

CDR3nt: TGTGCCAGCAGTTACTCGCAAAGGGGCCACCAGCATTTT
CDR3aa: CASSYSQRGHQHF
j_gene: TRBJ1-5
abundance: few
v_gene: TRBV6-5
d_gene: .

CDR3nt: TGCGCCAGCAGGCATCGTCCCTCAGCGGGAGCCAGCACAGATACGCAGTATTTT
CDR3aa: CASRHRPSAGASTDTQYF
j_gene: TRBJ2-3
abundance: .
v_gene: TRBV5-1
d_gene: TRBD2

CDR3nt: TGTGCCAGCAGTTTAACCGCGCCCCCGGAGACCCAGTACTTC
CDR3aa: CASSLTAPPETQYF
j_gene: TRBJ2-5
abundance: few
v_gene: TRBV27
d_gene: .

CDR3nt: TGTGCCAGCAGCTTAGATTTGTCCGGGAGTGGGTACTTC
CDR3aa: CASSLDLSGSGYF
j_gene: TRBJ2-5
abundance: .
v_gene: TRBV7-8
d_gene: .

CDR3nt: TGCGCCAGCAGCTTGGGGAAGGACGATCGCAACTATGGCTACACCTTC
CDR3aa: CASSLGKDDRNYGYTF
j_gene: TRBJ1-2
abundance: .
v_gene: TRBV5-1
d_gene: .

CDR3nt: TGTACCAGCAGTGAAAGTCCCAGCCCCGAGGGGGCCAACGTCCTGACTTTC
CDR3aa: CTSSESPSPEGANVLTF
j_gene: TRBJ2-6
abundance: .
v_gene: TRBV6-4
d_gene: .

CDR3nt: TGCAGTGCTTTAGGGACGGCCTACGAGCAGTACTTC
CDR3aa: CSALGTAYEQYF
j_gene: TRBJ2-7
abundance: .
v_gene: TRBV20-1
d_gene: .

CDR3nt: TGTGCCAGCAGTTTAGGGACCCGGATCAGCTCCTACAATGAGCAGTTCTTC
CDR3aa: CASSLGTRISSYNEQFF
j_gene: TRBJ2-1
abundance: .
v_gene: TRBV12-3/TRBV12-4
d_gene: .

CDR3nt: TGCAGCGTTACCGGGAAACTTGGGGAGCTGTTTTTT
CDR3aa: CSVTGKLGELFF
j_gene: TRBJ2-2
abundance: .
v_gene: TRBV29-1
d_gene: .

CDR3nt: TGTGCCAGCAGTGACACGCGATTAGCCTACGAGCAGTACTTC
CDR3aa: CASSDTRLAYEQYF
j_gene: TRBJ2-7
abundance: once
v_gene: TRBV6-5
d_gene: .

CDR3nt: TGCGCCAGCAGCCCCCGGGGACCTACGCAGTATTTT
CDR3aa: CASSPRGPTQYF
j_gene: TRBJ2-3
abundance: few
v_gene: TRBV5-1
d_gene: .

CDR3nt: TGCAGTGCGGCATCTCCGGGTCTACATTCGGACGAGCAGTACTTC
CDR3aa: CSAASPGLHSDEQYF
j_gene: TRBJ2-7
abundance: few
v_gene: TRBV20-1
d_gene: .

CDR3nt: TGCAGTGCGTGGGACGACACCTACGAGCAGTACTTC
CDR3aa: CSAWDDTYEQYF
j_gene: TRBJ2-7
abundance: few
v_gene: TRBV20-1
d_gene: .

CDR3nt: TGTGCCAGCCGGGACAGCCTCTCTGAAGCTTTCTTT
CDR3aa: CASRDSLSEAFF
j_gene: TRBJ1-1
abundance: .
v_gene: TRBV10-3
d_gene: TRBD1

CDR3nt: TGTGCCAGCAGTTTAGCGCAAGCGTACGAGCAGTACTTC
CDR3aa: CASSLAQAYEQYF
j_gene: TRBJ2-7
abundance: few
v_gene: TRBV12-3/TRBV12-4
d_gene: .